This passage covers 17 T cell receptor beta chains from one sample sequenced in a study of blood T cell repertoires in COVID-19. The repertoire was sequenced with immunoSEQ multiplex PCR; TCRdb's copy has only in-frame clones and lacks some. The sample holds over 200,000 clones; more than 80% are singletons and the top ten take about 1.3%. Sample: peripheral blood. All receptors come from a woman aged 25 to 39 with COVID-19, enrolled during active disease.

The chain carries TRBV28 and TRBJ2-7; D is uncertain. The V gene's germline CDR1 is MDHEN and CDR2 SYDVKM. Trimming left V 7 bases short and J 0 bases short, with 10 bases between. The CDR3 is 13 amino acids. CDR3 sequence: CASTPGSSYEQYF. The CDR3 region has the DNA TGTGCCAGCACCCCCGGTTCCTCCTACGAGCAGTACTTC.

Comment on this clone: Sequence at one end of the junction differs from germline and may be a read error. The chain recombines TRBV7-2 with TRBJ1-1, with a tentative D call TRBD1 (5 bases). From germline, CDR1 is SGHTA and CDR2 FQGNSA. The CDR3 is made up of 13 amino acids. DNA of the CDR3: TGTGCCAGCCACCACGACAGTTTCCCTACTGGGGTCTTT. Amino acids: CASHHDSFPTGVF.

There are a few counts of this clone. The chain employs TRBV7-9 and TRBJ1-5; TRBD1 matches 7 bases. CDR1 and CDR2 from the germline V gene are SEHNR and FQNEAQ (reference sequence). V trimming: 4 bases; J trimming: 3 bases; junction bases outside the gene matches: 3. The CDR3 is 14 residues long. The CDR3, as DNA: TGTGCCAGCAGCTCGGACAGGAACAATCAGCCCCAGCATTTT. It specifies CASSSDRNNQPQHF.

A few counts support this clone. V is TRBV7-9 and J is TRBJ2-2; 13 bases agree with TRBD2. The CDR3 is 17 amino acids. CDR1 is SEHNR, CDR2 FQNEAQ, per germline (reference sequence). The junction had 8 bases not matched to a gene; V was cut back by 5 bases and J by 5 bases. The CDR3 here is CASSLRTSGSSTGELFF. The CDR3 DNA follows: TGTGCCAGCAGCCTCCGGACTAGCGGGAGTAGTACCGGGGAGCTGTTTTTT.

The genes are TRBV5-6 and TRBJ1-4; 7 nucleotides align to TRBD1. Germline assignment: CDR1 SGHDT and CDR2 YYEEEE. V was clipped by 4 bases and J by 4 bases; unmatched bases: 7. This CDR3 is 15 amino acids long. The CDR3 region is CASSLGAGGNEKLFF. CDR3 coding DNA: TGTGCCAGCAGCCTAGGAGCAGGGGGTAATGAAAAACTGTTTTTT. Variable domain in full (rest from reference TRBV5-6 and TRBJ1-4): DAGVTQSPTHLIKTRGQQVTLRCSPKSGHDTVSWYQQALGQGPQFIFQYYEEEERQRGNFPDRFSGHQFPNYSSELNVNALLLGDSALYLCASSLGAGGNEKLFFGSGTQLSVL.

The V and J genes are TRBV5-1 and TRBJ2-7, with a possible D match to TRBD1 (5 bases). Trimming removed 4 bases from V and 3 bases from J, with 11 bases in between. The CDR3 runs to 13 residues. CDR1 is SGHRS and CDR2 is YFSETQ in the germline V gene. The CDR3 DNA is TGCGCCAGCAGCCTGAGACAGAACTACGAGCAGTACTTC. Its translation is CASSLRQNYEQYF.

V is TRBV4-1 and J is TRBJ2-7; TRBD1 aligns across 7 bases. The CDR3 runs 14 residues. The ends lost 3 bases at V and 0 bases at J; junction bases unmatched: 2. In germline, CDR1 is MGHRA, CDR2 YSYEKL. In DNA, the CDR3 is TGCGCCAGCAGCCAGGGACAGACCTCCTACGAGCAGTACTTC. Amino acid sequence: CASSQGQTSYEQYF.

V and J are TRBV4-3 and TRBJ2-6; D is uncertain. The CDR3 extends over 19 amino acids. The germline gives CDR1 LGHNA, CDR2 YSLEER. The V and J ends lost 0 bases and 0 bases respectively, with 15 bases between them. Here the CDR3 reads CASSQDAELSPSGANVLTF. The CDR3 DNA is TGCGCCAGCAGCCAAGATGCGGAACTGAGCCCCTCTGGGGCCAACGTCCTGACTTTC.

The chain uses TRBV7-9 and TRBJ2-5; a weak D match, TRBD1 (5 bases). Deletions cut 0 bases from V and 5 bases from J, with 10 bases between. The CDR3 totals 14 residues. Germline CDR1 SEHNR, CDR2 FQNEAQ (reference sequence). The CDR3 sequence is CASSLAQGEETQYF. The CDR3 DNA is TGTGCCAGCAGCTTAGCCCAGGGTGAGGAGACCCAGTACTTC. Using reference TRBV7-9 and TRBJ2-5 for the parts outside the CDR3, the full variable domain is DTGVSQNPRHKITKRGQNVTFRCDPISEHNRLYWYRQTLGQGPEFLTYFQNEAQLEKSRLLSDRFSAERPKGSFSTLEIQRTEQGDSAMYLCASSLAQGEETQYFGPGTRLLVL.

CDR3 sequence reads: CASSTTGAGELFF. DNA for the CDR3: TGTGCCAGCAGTACGACAGGGGCCGGGGAGCTGTTTTTT. The chain is built from TRBV12-3 or TRBV12-4 and TRBJ2-2; 8 positions agree with TRBD1. With 5 bases clipped from V and 6 bases from J, the junction kept 2 bases outside the gene matches. CDR3 length: 13 amino acids.

V and J are TRBV5-1 and TRBJ2-3, with 8 bases lining up with TRBD2. Germline V gene data show CDR1 as SGHRS and CDR2 as YFSETQ. V shed 2 bases, J shed 1 base, and the junction held 3 bases outside the gene matches. The CDR3 has 15 residues. For the CDR3, the DNA is TGCGCCAGCAGCTTAGCGGGGGACCGCACAGATACGCAGTATTTT. This sequence encodes CASSLAGDRTDTQYF.

V is TRBV5-6 and J is TRBJ2-7, with D maybe TRBD1 (6 bases). Germline V lookup: CDR1 SGHDT, CDR2 YYEEEE. With 3 bases removed from V and 6 bases from J, the gap between germline ends came to 16 bases. The CDR3 loop spans 14 amino acids. CDR3 sequence reads: CASSSGTGISEQYF. CDR3 sequence (DNA): TGTGCCAGCAGCTCGGGAACAGGGATCTCCGAGCAGTACTTC.

The chain links TRBV14 to TRBJ2-3; tentative D call: TRBD1 (5 bases). V gave up 4 bases and J gave up 6 bases, with 14 bases separating them. The length of the CDR3 is 14 residues. Germline values: CDR1 SGHDN, CDR2 FVKESK. The CDR3 reads CASSLWQGVDTQYF. The CDR3 region has the DNA TGTGCCAGCAGCCTGTGGCAGGGCGTGGATACGCAGTATTTT.

The chain has TRBV4-1 and TRBJ2-1, with 13 bases that match TRBD2. V dropped 4 bases and J dropped 7; count of bases not matched to a gene: 4. Germline loops: CDR1 MGHRA, CDR2 YSYEKL. This CDR3 comprises 15 residues. In nucleotides, the CDR3 is TGCGCCAGCAGCCGAGGACTAGCGGGAGCGAATGAGCAGTTCTTC. Its protein is CASSRGLAGANEQFF.

The rearrangement joins TRBV6-5 to TRBJ1-2; D gene ambiguous. The V gene's germline CDR1 is MNHEY and CDR2 SVGAGI. V lost 0 bases to trimming and J lost 5 bases, with 16 bases between them. The CDR3 runs 16 residues. The CDR3 here is CASSYSLGGVLYGYTF. The CDR3 coding sequence is TGTGCCAGCAGTTACTCGTTGGGCGGGGTCCTTTATGGCTACACCTTC.

The CDR3 coding sequence is TGTGCCAGCAGCCCCCCAAGGGGTCTCAATTCACCCCTCCACTTT. Residues: CASSPPRGLNSPLHF. This chain uses TRBV5-5 with TRBJ1-6; possibly TRBD1 for D (5 bases). CDR1 SGHKS and CDR2 YYEKEE come from the germline V gene (reference sequence). V was shortened by 4 bases and J by 7 bases, with 15 bases between the two germline ends. This CDR3 region has 15 residues. Looking up the rest from reference TRBV5-5 and TRBJ1-6 gives the full variable domain: DAGVTQSPTHLIKTRGQQVTLRCSPISGHKSVSWYQQVLGQGPQFIFQYYEKEERGRGNFPDRFSARQFPNYSSELNVNALLLGDSALYLCASSPPRGLNSPLHFGNGTRLTVT.

This clone showed up just a few times. The rearrangement joins TRBV6-2 or TRBV6-3 to TRBJ1-2; TRBD1 might be the D (6 bases). The CDR3 covers 15 residues. Looked up from germline, CDR1 is MNHEY and CDR2 is SVGEGT. The V end lost 2 bases, the J end lost 1 base, and 11 bases lay between the germline ends. The CDR3 reads CASSYRDTFNYGYTF. The CDR3 region has the DNA TGTGCCAGCAGTTACCGGGACACTTTTAACTATGGCTACACCTTC.